The source of this T cell receptor beta chain is a study of Graves' ophthalmopathy and Graves' hyperthyroidism. General study points: In blood appeared most of the expanded thyroid clonotypes whose frequency exceeded 0.001.

This CDR3 has 15 amino acids. Germline V gene data show CDR1 as SGHAT and CDR2 as FQNNGV. From RNA, the CDR3 regions of TCR beta chains were amplified and sequenced. HTBI primers were used in a first-round RT-PCR, which preceded a second-round multiplex PCR. A single record per CDR3 protein comes from TCRdb applying MiXCR to the multiplex PCR reads. The sample includes around 340,000 distinct CDR3 sequences, 15% to 20% of them seen just once. Uncontrolled infections, pregnancy, lactation or other autoimmune diseases led to patient exclusion. Fresh peripheral blood, roughly 9.4 ml, was the PBMC source. This clonotype has ten or more counts. The antigen remains unidentified. The junction departs from germline at one end; a sequencing error may be responsible.

The chain has TRBV11-2 and TRBJ2-7; 8 bases are a match to TRBD2. The sequenced sample was peripheral blood. The receptor was derived from an adult man with Graves' ophthalmopathy. CDR3 amino acids: CVSSLGLAPNYEQYF. Here the CDR3 DNA reads TGTGTCAGCAGCTTAGGACTAGCCCCAAACTACGAGCAGTACTTC.